This T cell receptor beta chain was identified during a study of T cells in Graves' hyperthyroidism and ophthalmopathy. General study findings and limits: Ophthalmopathy could be told apart from stable hyperthyroidism with a 13 V-J model. The model forecast ophthalmopathy, anticipating it by a median around 6.9 months before onset. Most expanded thyroid clonotypes above 0.001 recurred in blood.

Graves' hyperthyroidism was deemed stable absent ophthalmopathy progression within 18 months. The table lists this clonotype with many counts. Antigen specificity is unknown. TCR beta CDR3 sequences were amplified from RNA transcripts. Initially, a first-round RT-PCR of the TCR CDR3 employed the HTBI primer set. TCRdb fed the multiplex PCR reads into MiXCR, producing one record per CDR3 protein. Here the sample spans hundreds of thousands of distinct CDR3 sequences, approximately 15% being singletons. The TCR sequence derives from a woman aged 18-29 years with Graves' hyperthyroidism. Specimen: blood.

CDR3 amino acids: CASSYLLRGPGVIYEQYF. The CDR3 DNA is TGTGCCAGCAGTTATCTACTACGCGGGCCGGGAGTCATCTACGAGCAGTACTTC. J is TRBJ2-7 and V is TRBV6-2 or TRBV6-3, with D possibly TRBD2 on 6 matching bases. Germline lookup yields CDR1 MNHEY and CDR2 SVGEGT. The V end lost 3 bases, the J end lost 3 bases, and 24 bases lay between the germline ends. The CDR3 is 18 residues long.